The next 25 T cell receptor beta chains were all read from a single sample in a study of Graves' ophthalmopathy and Graves' hyperthyroidism. RNA transcripts were the template, and TCR beta CDR3 regions were amplified from them. Following a first-round RT-PCR that used HTBI primers, a second-round multiplex PCR was carried out. TCRdb passed the multiplex PCR reads through MiXCR, listing each CDR3 protein once. The sample has hundreds of thousands of distinct CDR3 sequences; about 21% are singletons. The sample taken for sequencing was peripheral blood. The receptors stem from a woman between 18 and 30 years old with stable Graves' hyperthyroidism.

The chain employs TRBV19 and TRBJ2-2, with TRBD1 identical over 8 bases. Germline assignment: CDR1 LNHDA and CDR2 SQIVND (reference sequence). The CDR3 totals 16 residues. V shed 5 bases, J shed 6 bases, and the junction held 11 bases outside the gene matches. In DNA form, the CDR3 reads TGTGCCAGTAGTGTCTCCGCGGGACAGGTTTCCGGGGAGCTGTTTTTT. Protein product: CASSVSAGQVSGELFF.

The rearrangement uses TRBV12-3 or TRBV12-4 and TRBJ1-1, with D hard to call. This CDR3 is 13 amino acids long. Trimming removed 6 bases from V and 8 bases from J, with 16 bases in between. The CDR3 DNA reads TGTGCCAGCAGCTCTAGACTCTCAGAGGAAGCTTTCTTT. It codes for CASSSRLSEEAFF.

This clonotype was recorded at least ten times. This chain's CDR3 is CASSITGTTEAFF. CDR3 sequence (DNA): TGTGCCAGTAGTATTACGGGGACGACTGAAGCTTTCTTT. The chain carries TRBV19 and TRBJ1-1, with a possible D match to TRBD1 (5 bases). This CDR3 is built from 13 residues. The germline gives CDR1 LNHDA, CDR2 SQIVND (reference sequence). Trimming cost V 3 bases and J 5 bases, with 10 bases left between them.

With respect to this clonotype: This likely comes from a read error, as the CDR3 has no conserved phenylalanine or tryptophan at its end. The chain has TRBV7-2 and TRBJ1-5; a possible D gene is TRBD1 (5 bases). Trimming left V 5 bases short and J 0 bases short, with 11 bases between. From germline, CDR1 is SGHTA and CDR2 FQGNSA. The CDR3 sequence is 15 residues long. This CDR3 reads CASSKDSLSNQPQHV. The CDR3 DNA sequence: TGTGCCAGCAGCAAAGACAGCCTTAGCAATCAGCCCCAGCATGTG.

This chain links TRBV7-9 with TRBJ2-7; D possibly uses TRBD1 or TRBD2 (5 bases each). Germline CDR1 and CDR2: SEHNR and FQNEAQ (reference sequence). Trimming stripped 6 bases from V and 3 bases from J, with 12 bases between. The CDR3 is made up of 13 amino acids. CDR3 in DNA: TGTGCCAGCAGGGGGACGGGGCTCTACGAGCAGTACTTC. Translating gives CASRGTGLYEQYF.

This clonotype was seen repeatedly, ten times or more. The chain links TRBV6-1 to TRBJ2-4, with 8 nucleotides matching TRBD1. The CDR3 sequence is 17 residues long. The germline CDR1 and CDR2 sequences are MNHNS and SASEGT. The ends lost 4 bases at V and 4 bases at J; junction bases unmatched: 12. CDR3 amino acids: CASSALPQTGAKNIQYF. The CDR3 DNA follows: TGTGCCAGCAGTGCCCTACCCCAGACAGGGGCAAAAAACATTCAGTACTTC.

This clonotype was picked up many times. The chain combines TRBV6-5 with TRBJ2-7; D ambiguous. CDR1 and CDR2 (germline): MNHEY, SVGAGI. Deletions cut 2 bases from V and 6 bases from J, with 8 bases between. The CDR3 consists of 12 residues. The CDR3 bases are TGTGCCAGCAGTTACAACCAGTTCGAGCAGTACTTC. The encoded protein is CASSYNQFEQYF.

This clonotype was counted ten times or more. The chain employs TRBV12-3 or TRBV12-4 and TRBJ2-5; D might be TRBD1 or TRBD2, each matching 6 bases. Trimming stripped 2 bases from V and 0 bases from J, with 13 bases between. This CDR3 contains 16 residues. The DNA of the CDR3 is TGTGCCAGCAGTTTAAATGGAGGGACATACCAAGAGACCCAGTACTTC. The encoded protein is CASSLNGGTYQETQYF.

The sample holds many counts of this clonotype. The rearrangement uses TRBV27 and TRBJ2-7; 8 bases agree with TRBD2. After removal of 6 bases from V and 6 bases from J, the junction contained 10 bases not matched to a gene. CDR1 and CDR2 from the germline V gene are MNHEY and SMNVEV (reference sequence). The CDR3 spans 14 residues. CDR3 in amino acids: CASRPGLGFFEQYF. In DNA, the CDR3 is TGTGCCAGCAGACCGGGACTAGGGTTCTTCGAGCAGTACTTC.

This clonotype was found many times. The genes are TRBV29-1 and TRBJ2-7; 11 positions match TRBD1. Germline lookup yields CDR1 SQVTM and CDR2 ANQGSEA. There are 16 residues in the CDR3. The ends lost 3 bases at V and 0 bases at J; junction bases unmatched: 7. The CDR3 here is CSVDFFGTGGSYEQYF. CDR3 nucleotide sequence: TGCAGCGTTGATTTTTTTGGGACAGGGGGCTCCTACGAGCAGTACTTC.

This clonotype has ten or more counts. This CDR3 fails to terminate in the conserved phenylalanine or tryptophan, so it likely reflects a read error. It is unclear where the CDR3 begins or ends on the DNA, so no DNA is shown, and the CDR3 is as TCRdb lists it. This sequence joins TRBV15 and TRBJ2-7; TRBD1 is the table's D call, not checked against the DNA. The CDR3 has 13 amino acids, counting both end residues. Germline V CDR1 and CDR2: LNHNV, YYDKDF (reference sequence). The chain's CDR3 is CATSPDMMGAPSL.

Note on this clonotype: A junction end diverges from the germline sequence, so it may reflect a read error. The chain carries TRBV12-3 or TRBV12-4 and TRBJ2-7; D tentatively fits TRBD1 or TRBD2 (5 bases each). The CDR3 extends over 13 amino acids. The CDR3 DNA is TGTGCCAGCAGTCCGGGACGCTTCTACGAGCAGTGCTTC. It specifies CASSPGRFYEQCF.

This clonotype came up many times. V usage is TRBV19 and J usage is TRBJ2-7; 9 bases are a match to TRBD1. This CDR3 has 14 amino acids. Per the germline V gene, CDR1 is LNHDA and CDR2 is SQIVND (reference sequence). Trimming cost V 7 bases and J 4 bases; bases outside gene matches: 8. The CDR3 sequence: CASNSPGQGYEQYF. The DNA of the CDR3 is TGTGCCAGTAACTCACCGGGACAGGGATACGAGCAGTACTTC.

The chain couples TRBV7-3 to TRBJ2-7; D perhaps matches TRBD1 (6 bases). The CDR3 extends over 13 amino acids. V was clipped by 5 bases and J by 8 bases, with 16 bases between them. Germline lookup yields CDR1 SGHTA and CDR2 FQGTGA. Here the CDR3 reads CASSQWERGKQYF. The CDR3 coding sequence is TGTGCCAGCAGCCAATGGGAAAGGGGGAAGCAGTACTTC.

The rearrangement joins TRBV20-1 to TRBJ1-1; 11 bases are a match to TRBD1. With 1 base clipped from V and 4 bases from J, the junction kept 2 bases outside the gene matches. This CDR3 region has 14 residues. CDR1 is DFQATT, CDR2 SNEGSKA, per germline (reference sequence). For the CDR3, the DNA is TGCAGTGCTAGAGTGGGGACAGGGGGCACTGAAGCTTTCTTT. Protein sequence: CSARVGTGGTEAFF.

This clonotype was seen many times. The chain carries TRBV28 and TRBJ2-5; 8 bases map to TRBD1. The CDR3 length is 14 residues. The J segment lost 3 bases and the V segment lost 5 bases, leaving 5 bases of the junction unmatched. Looked up from germline, CDR1 is MDHEN and CDR2 is SYDVKM. This CDR3 is CASSGSTGEETQYF. The DNA for the CDR3 is TGTGCCAGCAGTGGTTCGACAGGGGAAGAGACCCAGTACTTC.

V gene TRBV7-9 combines with J gene TRBJ2-7; 8 bases fit TRBD2. CDR1 is SEHNR, CDR2 FQNEAQ, per germline (reference sequence). CDR3 length: 13 amino acids. J was trimmed by 4 bases and V by 5 bases; bases with no gene match: 4. The CDR3 nucleotides read TGTGCCAGCAGCATGGGGACTAGGTACGAGCAGTACTTC. Its protein is CASSMGTRYEQYF. Full variable domain (outside the CDR3, taken from reference TRBV7-9 and TRBJ2-7): DTGVSQNPRHKITKRGQNVTFRCDPISEHNRLYWYRQTLGQGPEFLTYFQNEAQLEKSRLLSDRFSAERPKGSFSTLEIQRTEQGDSAMYLCASSMGTRYEQYFGPGTRLTVT.

This clonotype was detected many times. This sequence joins TRBV30 and TRBJ2-7, with D possibly being TRBD1 (5 bases). V lost 0 bases, J lost 3 bases, and 12 bases lay in between. The CDR3 has 14 residues. Per the germline V gene, CDR1 is GTSNPN and CDR2 is SVGIG (reference sequence). CDR3 sequence reads: CAWSVLGRVYEQYF. The DNA for the CDR3 is TGTGCCTGGAGTGTCCTGGGCAGGGTCTACGAGCAGTACTTC. The variable domain in full, with the rest retrieved from reference TRBV30 and TRBJ2-7, is SQTIHQWPATLVQPVGSPLSLECTVEGTSNPNLYWYRQAAGRGLQLLFYSVGIGQISSEVPQNLSASRPQDRQFILSSKKLLLSDSGFYLCAWSVLGRVYEQYFGPGTRLTVT.

In this sample, this clonotype turned up a few times. The rearrangement joins TRBV30 to TRBJ2-7; the D call may be TRBD1 or TRBD2 (5 bases each). Germline CDR1 is GTSNPN and CDR2 is SVGIG (reference sequence). V dropped 7 bases and J dropped 5 bases, with 15 bases sitting between them. This CDR3 is 12 amino acids long. The CDR3 sequence: CAFEWGTHEQYF. The CDR3 nucleotides read TGTGCCTTCGAATGGGGGACCCACGAGCAGTACTTC.

The chain combines TRBV19 with TRBJ2-4; TRBD2 matches 16 bases. The germline V gene has CDR1 LNHDA and CDR2 SQIVND (reference sequence). V was clipped by 9 bases and J by 1 base; unmatched bases: 15. The CDR3 has 20 amino acids. The CDR3 loop is CASMDGTSGRVGRAKNIQYF. CDR3 coding DNA: TGTGCCAGCATGGACGGGACTAGCGGGAGGGTTGGGAGGGCCAAAAACATTCAGTACTTC.

This clonotype was detected ten times or more. One junction end disagrees with the germline gene, perhaps due to a read error. This chain joins TRBV10-3 and TRBJ1-2, with 7 bases fitting TRBD1. The CDR3 is made up of 14 amino acids. CDR1 is ENHRY and CDR2 is SYGVKD in the germline V gene. The CDR3 spells CAISEPDRASGYAF. CDR3 DNA sequence: TGTGCCATCAGTGAGCCTGACAGGGCCTCCGGCTACGCCTTC.

This clonotype was recorded at least ten times. The chain is built from TRBV5-1 and TRBJ1-2; no definite D call. Trimming stripped 0 bases from V and 2 bases from J, with 17 bases between. The germline V gene encodes CDR1 SGHRS and CDR2 YFSETQ. This CDR3 region has 17 residues. The DNA for the CDR3 is TGCGCCAGCAGCTTGGGGCAGGTCGAGATTTCGAACTATGGCTACACCTTC. This sequence encodes CASSLGQVEISNYGYTF.

This chain joins TRBV12-3 or TRBV12-4 and TRBJ2-7; D unclear. V was clipped by 6 bases and J by 2 bases, with 14 bases between them. The CDR3 spans 14 residues. This CDR3 reads CASSSREFTYEQYF. The CDR3 DNA is TGTGCCAGCAGCTCCCGAGAGTTTACCTACGAGCAGTACTTC.

This clonotype has ten or more counts. V and J are TRBV5-1 and TRBJ2-7; 10 nucleotides line up with TRBD2. The CDR3 has 17 residues. Trimming cost V 4 bases and J 4 bases; bases outside gene matches: 14. The germline V gene has CDR1 SGHRS and CDR2 YFSETQ. CDR3 sequence reads: CASSKYTLASGRYEQYF. CDR3 DNA: TGCGCCAGCAGCAAATATACCTTAGCTAGCGGGAGATACGAGCAGTACTTC. The variable domain in full, with the rest retrieved from reference TRBV5-1 and TRBJ2-7, is KAGVTQTPRYLIKTRGQQVTLSCSPISGHRSVSWYQQTPGQGLQFLFEYFSETQRNKGNFPGRFSGRQFSNSRSEMNVSTLELGDSALYLCASSKYTLASGRYEQYFGPGTRLTVT.

This clonotype was counted ten times or more. The chain carries TRBV19 and TRBJ1-1, with D tentatively TRBD1 (5 bases). The CDR3 totals 14 residues. V was trimmed by 6 bases and J by 2 bases, leaving 13 bases between them. Looked up from germline, CDR1 is LNHDA and CDR2 is SQIVND (reference sequence). CDR3 amino acids: CASSFSGGNTEAFF. CDR3 coding DNA: TGTGCCAGTAGCTTTTCTGGGGGTAACACTGAAGCTTTCTTT.